The 21 T cell receptor beta chains given below trace back to one sample, sequenced in a study of T cells in Graves' hyperthyroidism and ophthalmopathy. RNA transcripts served as the template for amplifying TCR beta CDR3 regions. Primed by the HTBI set, a first-round RT-PCR was run on the TCR CDR3. TCRdb redid the calling of the multiplex PCR reads with MiXCR, one entry per CDR3 protein. The sample has 390,000 or so distinct CDR3 sequences; 14% to 15% are singletons. Sequenced input: blood. The receptor source for this set is a man aged 18 to 29 with Graves' ophthalmopathy.

This clonotype was counted ten times or more. CDR3 coding DNA: TGCAGCGAAGGGGGGGCAGACACAGATACGCAGTATTTT. Its translation is CSEGGADTDTQYF. V is TRBV29-1 and J is TRBJ2-3, with D possibly matching TRBD2 (7 bases). Germline CDR1 reads SQVTM; CDR2 reads ANQGSEA. V gave up 7 bases and J gave up 2 bases, with 13 bases separating them. CDR3 length: 13 amino acids.

The gene calls are TRBV6-2 or TRBV6-3 and TRBJ1-3; D gene unclear. V was clipped by 6 bases and J by 1 base, with 19 bases between them. The CDR3 has 17 amino acids. CDR1 and CDR2 (germline): MNHEY, SVGEGT. This chain's CDR3 is CASSPGSSLLSGNTIYF. The CDR3 DNA follows: TGTGCCAGCAGCCCCGGGTCGAGCCTCCTTTCTGGAAACACCATATATTTT.

CDR3 region: CASSLSNIAGAGETQYF. DNA of the CDR3: TGTGCCAGCAGCTTATCGAATATAGCGGGGGCGGGAGAGACCCAGTACTTC. J is TRBJ2-5 and V is TRBV7-6, with 9 bases fitting TRBD2. This CDR3 is built from 17 residues. The J segment lost 4 bases and the V segment lost 2 bases, leaving 11 bases of the junction unmatched. Germline CDR1 and CDR2: SGHVS and FNYEAQ.

The V call is TRBV19, the J call TRBJ2-1, with 12 nucleotides matching TRBD2. This CDR3 comprises 15 residues. Germline lookup yields CDR1 LNHDA and CDR2 SQIVND (reference sequence). The ends lost 9 bases at V and 0 bases at J; junction bases unmatched: 3. The chain's CDR3 is CASTTSGGSYNEQFF. As DNA, the CDR3 is TGTGCCAGCACGACTAGCGGGGGCTCCTACAATGAGCAGTTCTTC.

This clonotype was recorded a few times. The chain links TRBV6-1 to TRBJ1-4; the D is unclear. Germline V lookup: CDR1 MNHNS, CDR2 SASEGT. The CDR3 extends over 14 amino acids. V was clipped by 10 bases and J by 2 bases, with 14 bases between them. This chain's CDR3 is CATRSAGTNEKLFF. The DNA of the CDR3 is TGTGCCACCCGGTCCGCGGGGACTAATGAAAAACTGTTTTTT.

This clonotype showed up just a few times. A clone one base away is much larger, so this may be a read error. The chain links TRBV5-1 to TRBJ1-2; weak D call: TRBD1 (5 bases). V was cut by 0 bases and J by 9 bases, with 18 bases left in between. This CDR3 contains 15 residues. Germline V gene sequence: CDR1 SGHRS, CDR2 YFSETQ. This CDR3 reads CASSLGASKGYSYTF. The CDR3, as DNA: TGCGCCAGCAGCTTGGGAGCCTCTAAGGGGTATAGCTACACCTTC.

This clonotype was observed many times. The V gene is TRBV4-1, the J gene TRBJ2-3; a possible D gene is TRBD2 (6 bases). Germline values: CDR1 MGHRA, CDR2 YSYEKL. The CDR3 contains 16 residues. The V gene lost 0 bases and the J gene lost 3 bases, with 13 bases spanning the gap. CDR3: CASSQDPGLGTDTQYF. The CDR3 coding sequence is TGCGCCAGCAGCCAAGATCCGGGACTTGGGACAGATACGCAGTATTTT.

The table lists this clonotype with many counts. This chain links TRBV9 with TRBJ2-4; 7 nucleotides line up with TRBD1. The CDR3 totals 14 residues. Germline-derived CDR1 and CDR2 are SGDLS and YYNGEE. V dropped 0 bases and J dropped 6; count of bases not matched to a gene: 3. CDR3 DNA: TGTGCCAGCAGCGTAGGGACAGGAGGAAACATTCAGTACTTC. Translated: CASSVGTGGNIQYF.

In regard to this clonotype: An end of the junction differs from the germline gene, which may be a read error. This rearrangement joins TRBV4-1 to TRBJ2-7; D uncertain. Per the germline V gene, CDR1 is MGHRA and CDR2 is YSYEKL. The CDR3 consists of 15 residues. The chain's CDR3 is CASSQVPDVSYERYF. CDR3 nucleotides: TGCGCCAGCAGCCAAGTGCCTGACGTATCCTACGAGCGGTACTTC.

This clonotype has at least ten counts. The J gene is TRBJ1-4, the V gene TRBV7-2; 7 bases agree with TRBD1. The CDR3 length is 14 residues. Germline V gene sequence: CDR1 SGHTA, CDR2 FQGNSA. J gave up 1 base and V 5 bases, and 1 base lay outside the gene matches. CDR3 DNA sequence: TGTGCCAGCAGCCCAGGGGGAACTAATGAAAAACTGTTTTTT. It is translated as CASSPGGTNEKLFF.

This clonotype was recorded many times. The V call is TRBV2, the J call TRBJ2-7; D remains ambiguous. V lost 6 bases, J lost 7 bases, and 19 bases lay in between. This CDR3 has 14 amino acids. Germline loops: CDR1 SNHLY, CDR2 FYNNEI. The CDR3 coding sequence is TGTGCCAGCAGGAACCGGGTCTTCGTGGGGGAGCAGTACTTC. Protein: CASRNRVFVGEQYF.

This clonotype showed up just a few times. Given a much more abundant clone one base away, this may be a read error. The J gene is TRBJ2-1, the V gene TRBV3-1, with TRBD2 matching 8 bases. Germline CDR1 and CDR2: LGHDT and YNNKEL (reference sequence). The CDR3 totals 14 residues. Trimming cost V 3 bases and J 6 bases; bases outside gene matches: 4. This CDR3 reads CASSHAAGGNEQFF. CDR3 nucleotides: TGTGCCAGCAGCCATGCGGCGGGGGGCAATGAGCAGTTCTTC.

This clonotype was picked up a small number of times. The CDR3 sequence: CASSQPGWGWNTEAFF. The CDR3 coding sequence is TGTGCCAGCAGCCAACCGGGGTGGGGCTGGAACACTGAAGCTTTCTTT. The genes are TRBV3-1 and TRBJ1-1, with D tentatively TRBD1 (5 bases). The V gene lost 2 bases and the J gene lost 1 base, with 14 bases spanning the gap. The germline gives CDR1 LGHDT, CDR2 YNNKEL (reference sequence). CDR3 length: 16 amino acids.

The table lists this clonotype with many counts. V is TRBV7-8 and J is TRBJ2-1, with D possibly matching TRBD2 (6 bases). Germline assignment: CDR1 SGHVS and CDR2 FQNEAQ. V shed 2 bases and J shed 0 bases, with 11 bases lying between them. The CDR3 sequence is 16 residues long. The CDR3 DNA sequence: TGTGCCAGCAGCTTAAGGGCTAGCGCCTCCTACAATGAGCAGTTCTTC. Protein product: CASSLRASASYNEQFF.

Worth noting for this clonotype: The conserved phenylalanine or tryptophan is not found at the CDR3 terminus, so this likely reflects a read error. Because the CDR3's place on the DNA is in doubt, the DNA is left out and the CDR3 is given as listed by TCRdb. V gene TRBV12-3 or TRBV12-4 combines with J gene TRBJ2-7; TRBD2 is taken as the D call from the table, unchecked against the DNA. Including both end residues, the CDR3 is 12 amino acids long. The CDR3 is CASSQSRDSIDL.

This clonotype was counted many times. DNA of the CDR3: TGCGCCAGCAGCTTGGCGACAGACCCTAGCACAGATACGCAGTATTTT. Its translation: CASSLATDPSTDTQYF. The chain is built from TRBV5-1 and TRBJ2-3; the D gene is possibly TRBD1 (5 bases). There are 16 residues in the CDR3. Germline V gene lookup returns CDR1 SGHRS and CDR2 YFSETQ. Trimming took 0 bases from V and 0 from J, leaving 11 bases between them.

The chain carries TRBV4-1 and TRBJ2-7; 8 bases are a match to TRBD1. CDR3 size: 16 residues. V lost 0 bases to trimming and J lost 5 bases; unmatched junction nucleotides: 9. From germline, CDR1 is MGHRA and CDR2 YSYEKL. The CDR3 is CASSQDQGAGAHEQYF. The CDR3 bases are TGCGCCAGCAGCCAAGACCAGGGGGCAGGGGCCCACGAGCAGTACTTC.

This clonotype showed up many times. The chain recombines TRBV20-1 with TRBJ1-1; D gene unclear. The CDR3 is made up of 11 amino acids. V lost 6 bases, J lost 10 bases, and 15 bases lay in between. Germline values: CDR1 DFQATT, CDR2 SNEGSKA (reference sequence). CDR3 in DNA: TGCAGTGCCTCCCTCCCCCCGGCAGCTTTCTTT. Encoded protein: CSASLPPAAFF.

This clonotype was counted at least ten times. The chain uses TRBV9 and TRBJ2-7, with 9 bases identical to TRBD1. Germline V gives CDR1 SGDLS, CDR2 YYNGEE. The CDR3 totals 15 residues. The V and J ends lost 2 bases and 6 bases, in that order; junction bases with no gene match: 9. CDR3 DNA sequence: TGTGCCAGCAGCGTGACGGGGACAGGGCTTCGCGAGCAGTACTTC. Translated, it gives CASSVTGTGLREQYF.

As for this clonotype: A junction end diverges from the germline sequence, so it may reflect a read error. This chain uses TRBV19 with TRBJ2-1; the D gene is possibly TRBD1 (5 bases). The germline V gene has CDR1 LNHDA and CDR2 SQIVND (reference sequence). The CDR3 covers 19 residues. CDR3 DNA sequence: TGTGCCAGTAAATCACTTACTTTAGGAACAGGTCTTCCATACAATAAGCAGTTCTTC. Translated: CASKSLTLGTGLPYNKQFF.

Here the CDR3 DNA reads TGTGCCAGCAGCCTGACTAGCGGGAGGGAGAATGAGCAGTTCTTC. Translation: CASSLTSGRENEQFF. J is TRBJ2-1 and V is TRBV6-1; 14 bases fit TRBD2. This CDR3 region has 15 residues. The V gene end was trimmed by 6 bases and the J gene end by 7 bases; junction bases not matched to a gene: 5. Germline loops: CDR1 MNHNS, CDR2 SASEGT.